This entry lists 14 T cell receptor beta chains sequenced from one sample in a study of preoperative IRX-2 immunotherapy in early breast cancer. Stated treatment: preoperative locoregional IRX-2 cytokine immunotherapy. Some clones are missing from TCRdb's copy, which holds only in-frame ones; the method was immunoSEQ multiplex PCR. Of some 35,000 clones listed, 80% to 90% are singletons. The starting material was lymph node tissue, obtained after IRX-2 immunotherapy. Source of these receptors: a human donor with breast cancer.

CDR3 nucleotides: TGTGCCAGCAGCTTAAACCCTGATAATTCACCCCTCCACTTT. This encodes CASSLNPDNSPLHF. The chain has TRBV7-5 and TRBJ1-6. TRBV7-5 is tagged as a pseudogene. The CDR3 extends over 14 amino acids.

The CDR3 protein is CASSLTGARNQPQHF. CDR3 coding DNA: TGTGCCAGCAGTCTGACAGGGGCTCGCAATCAGCCCCAGCATTTT. V usage is TRBV28 and J usage is TRBJ1-5; 8 nucleotides match TRBD1. CDR1 and CDR2 from the germline V gene are MDHEN and SYDVKM. With V trimmed by 5 bases and J by 2 bases, 5 bases remained unmatched. CDR3 length: 15 amino acids.

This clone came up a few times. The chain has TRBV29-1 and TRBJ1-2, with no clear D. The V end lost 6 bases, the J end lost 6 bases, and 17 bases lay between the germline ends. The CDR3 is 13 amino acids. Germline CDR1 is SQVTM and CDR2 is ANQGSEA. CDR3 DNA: TGCAGCGTCCCGGCCCCGGGCGGCAATGGCTACACCTTC. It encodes CSVPAPGGNGYTF. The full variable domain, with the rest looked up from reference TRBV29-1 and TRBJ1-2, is SAVISQKPSRDICQRGTSLTIQCQVDSQVTMMFWYRQQPGQSLTLIATANQGSEATYESGFVIDKFPISRPNLTFSTLTVSNMSPEDSSIYLCSVPAPGGNGYTFGSGTRLTVV.

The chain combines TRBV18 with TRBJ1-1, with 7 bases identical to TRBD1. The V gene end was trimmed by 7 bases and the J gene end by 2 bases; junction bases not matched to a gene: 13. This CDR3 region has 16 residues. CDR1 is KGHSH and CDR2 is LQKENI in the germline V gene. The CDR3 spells CASLQSPGQTNTEAFF. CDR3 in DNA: TGTGCCAGCTTACAAAGTCCGGGACAGACTAACACTGAAGCTTTCTTT.

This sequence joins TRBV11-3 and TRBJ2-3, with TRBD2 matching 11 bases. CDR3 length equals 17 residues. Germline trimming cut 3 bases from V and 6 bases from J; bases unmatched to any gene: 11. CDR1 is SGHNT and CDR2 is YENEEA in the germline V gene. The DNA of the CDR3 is TGTGCCAGCAGCTTGGGGCCTAGCGGGGGGCCGGGGGATACGCAGTATTTT. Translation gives CASSLGPSGGPGDTQYF.

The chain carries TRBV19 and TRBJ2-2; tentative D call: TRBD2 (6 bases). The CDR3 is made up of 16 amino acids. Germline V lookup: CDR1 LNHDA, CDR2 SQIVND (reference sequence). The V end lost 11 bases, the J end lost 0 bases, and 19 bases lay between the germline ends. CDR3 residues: CAASGLLNTNTGELFF. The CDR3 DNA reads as TGTGCCGCCTCGGGACTCCTGAACACGAACACCGGGGAGCTGTTTTTT.

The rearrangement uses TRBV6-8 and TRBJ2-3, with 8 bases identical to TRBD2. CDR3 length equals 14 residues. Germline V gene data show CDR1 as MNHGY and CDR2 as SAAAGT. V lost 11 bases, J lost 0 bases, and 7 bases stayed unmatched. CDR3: CAGSGGRSTDTQYF. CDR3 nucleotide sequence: TGTGCCGGATCGGGGGGGCGTAGCACAGATACGCAGTATTTT.

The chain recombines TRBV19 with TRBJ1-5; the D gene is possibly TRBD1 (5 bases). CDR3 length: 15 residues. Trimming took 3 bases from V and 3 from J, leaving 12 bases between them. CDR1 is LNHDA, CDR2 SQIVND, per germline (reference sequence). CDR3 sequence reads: CASSIAGRPNQPQHF. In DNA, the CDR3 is TGTGCCAGTAGTATCGCAGGGAGGCCCAATCAGCCCCAGCATTTT.

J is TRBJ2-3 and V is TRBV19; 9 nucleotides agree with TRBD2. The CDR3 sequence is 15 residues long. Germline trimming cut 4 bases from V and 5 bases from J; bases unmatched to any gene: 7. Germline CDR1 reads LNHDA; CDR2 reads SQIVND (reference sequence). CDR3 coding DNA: TGTGCCAGTAGTAACCAGCGGGGGGCGGGAGATACGCAGTATTTT. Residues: CASSNQRGAGDTQYF.

The CDR3 nucleotides are TGCAGCGTTGCAACAGGGGGCGGTGTGAACACTGAAGCTTTCTTT. This gives the protein CSVATGGGVNTEAFF. This rearrangement joins TRBV29-1 to TRBJ1-1; 9 bases match TRBD1. This CDR3 has 15 amino acids. The germline V gene encodes CDR1 SQVTM and CDR2 ANQGSEA. V lost 4 bases and J lost 0; bases outside the gene matches: 6.

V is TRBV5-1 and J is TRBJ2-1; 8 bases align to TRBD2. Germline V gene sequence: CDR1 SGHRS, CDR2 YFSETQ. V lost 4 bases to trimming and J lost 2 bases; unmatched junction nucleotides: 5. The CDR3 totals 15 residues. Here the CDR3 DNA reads TGCGCCAGCAGCGGCGGGGGGACCACCTACAATGAGCAGTTCTTC. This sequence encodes CASSGGGTTYNEQFF.

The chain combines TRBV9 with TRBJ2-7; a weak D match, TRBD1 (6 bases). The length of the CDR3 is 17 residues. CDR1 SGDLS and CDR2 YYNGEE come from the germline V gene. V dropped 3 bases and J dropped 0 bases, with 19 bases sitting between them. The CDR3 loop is CASSAASGVGRSYEQYF. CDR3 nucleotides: TGTGCCAGCAGCGCCGCCTCAGGGGTGGGTCGCTCCTACGAGCAGTACTTC.

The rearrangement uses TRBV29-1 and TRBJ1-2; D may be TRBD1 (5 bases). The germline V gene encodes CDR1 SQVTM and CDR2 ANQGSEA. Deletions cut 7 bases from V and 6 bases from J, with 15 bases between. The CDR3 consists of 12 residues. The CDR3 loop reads CSATTLQDGYTF. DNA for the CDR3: TGCAGCGCCACGACCCTACAGGATGGCTACACCTTC.

The chain's CDR3 is CASSFNTGGNQPQHF. The CDR3 DNA is TGTGCCAGCAGTTTTAACACGGGTGGCAATCAGCCCCAGCATTTT. This rearrangement joins TRBV28 to TRBJ1-5; D not resolved. Deletions cut 3 bases from V and 2 bases from J, with 11 bases between. The CDR3 has 15 residues. The V gene's germline CDR1 is MDHEN and CDR2 SYDVKM.